This T cell receptor (beta chain) came from a study of T cell changes during pregnancy in multiple sclerosis. Profiling relied on immunoSEQ multiplex PCR, and the TCRdb table lists in-frame clones only, not all of them. The table has 40,000 to 60,000 clones, approximately 89% seen once. Sample: CD8+ T cells from peripheral blood mononuclear cells, taken in the second trimester of pregnancy. The TCR comes from a female donor with multiple sclerosis, enrolled in a pregnancy study.

The CDR3 sequence is CASSQDLWTGANYGYTF. The CDR3 bases are TGTGCCAGCAGCCAAGATTTGTGGACAGGAGCTAACTATGGCTACACCTTC. The J gene is TRBJ1-2, the V gene TRBV14; 7 positions match TRBD1. Per the germline V gene, CDR1 is SGHDN and CDR2 is FVKESK. V gave up 0 bases and J gave up 0 bases; unmatched junction bases: 7. The length of the CDR3 is 17 residues. Full variable domain (rest looked up from reference TRBV14 and TRBJ1-2): EAGVTQFPSHSVIEKGQTVTLRCDPISGHDNLYWYRRVMGKEIKFLLHFVKESKQDESGMPNNRFLAERTGGTYSTLKVQPAELEDSGVYFCASSQDLWTGANYGYTFGSGTRLTVV.